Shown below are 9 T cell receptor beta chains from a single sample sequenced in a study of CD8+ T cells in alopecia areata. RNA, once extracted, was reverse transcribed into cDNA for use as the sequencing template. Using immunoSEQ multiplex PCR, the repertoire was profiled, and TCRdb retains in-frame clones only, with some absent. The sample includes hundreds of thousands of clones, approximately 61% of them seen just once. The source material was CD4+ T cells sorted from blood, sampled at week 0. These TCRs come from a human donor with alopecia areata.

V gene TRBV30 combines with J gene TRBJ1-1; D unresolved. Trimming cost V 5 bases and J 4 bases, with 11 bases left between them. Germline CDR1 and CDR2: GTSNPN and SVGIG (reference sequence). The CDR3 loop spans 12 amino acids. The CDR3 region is CAWSHGSTEAFF. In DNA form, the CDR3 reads TGTGCCTGGTCGCATGGAAGCACTGAAGCTTTCTTT.

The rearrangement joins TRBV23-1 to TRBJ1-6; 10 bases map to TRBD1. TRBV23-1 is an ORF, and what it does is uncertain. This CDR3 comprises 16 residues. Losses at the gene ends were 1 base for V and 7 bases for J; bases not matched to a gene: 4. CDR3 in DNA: TGCGCCAGCAGTCAATTTCCGGGACAGGGGAATTCACCCCTCCACTTT. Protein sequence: CASSQFPGQGNSPLHF.

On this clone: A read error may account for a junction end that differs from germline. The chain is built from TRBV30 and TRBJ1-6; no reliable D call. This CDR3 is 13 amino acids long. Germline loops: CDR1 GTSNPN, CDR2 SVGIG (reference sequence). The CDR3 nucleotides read TGTGCCCGGAGTAGCGAGGGCCCTTCACCCCTCCACTTT. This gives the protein CARSSEGPSPLHF.

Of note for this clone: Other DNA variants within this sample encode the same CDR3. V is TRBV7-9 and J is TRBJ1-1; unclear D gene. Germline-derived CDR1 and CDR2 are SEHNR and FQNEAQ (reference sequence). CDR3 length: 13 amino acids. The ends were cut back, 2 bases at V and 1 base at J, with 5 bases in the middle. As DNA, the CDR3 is TGTGCCAGCAGCTTAACGGAGAACACTGAAGCTTTCTTT. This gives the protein CASSLTENTEAFF.

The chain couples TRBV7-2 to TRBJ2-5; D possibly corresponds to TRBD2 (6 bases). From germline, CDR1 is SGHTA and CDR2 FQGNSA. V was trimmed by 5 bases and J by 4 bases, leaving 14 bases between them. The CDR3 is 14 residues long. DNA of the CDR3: TGTGCCAGCAGCCCGGCTAGCGCGATAGAGACCCAGTACTTC. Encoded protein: CASSPASAIETQYF.

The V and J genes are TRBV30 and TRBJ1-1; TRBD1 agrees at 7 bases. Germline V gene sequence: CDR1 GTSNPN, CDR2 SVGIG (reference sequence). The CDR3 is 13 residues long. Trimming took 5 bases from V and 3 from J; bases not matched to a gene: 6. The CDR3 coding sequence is TGTGCCTGGGGTAACAGGGGTTACACTGAAGCTTTCTTT. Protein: CAWGNRGYTEAFF.

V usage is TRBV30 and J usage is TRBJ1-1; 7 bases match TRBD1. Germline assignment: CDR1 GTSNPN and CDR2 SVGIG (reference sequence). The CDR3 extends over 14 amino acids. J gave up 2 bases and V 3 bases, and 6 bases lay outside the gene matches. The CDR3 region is CAWRGDRVNTEAFF. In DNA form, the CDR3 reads TGTGCCTGGAGGGGCGACAGGGTCAACACTGAAGCTTTCTTT.

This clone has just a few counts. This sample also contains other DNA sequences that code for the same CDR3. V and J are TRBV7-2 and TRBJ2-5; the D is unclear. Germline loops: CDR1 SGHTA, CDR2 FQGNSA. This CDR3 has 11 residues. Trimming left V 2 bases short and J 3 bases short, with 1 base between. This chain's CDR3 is CASSLKETQYF. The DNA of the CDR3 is TGTGCCAGCAGCTTAAAAGAGACCCAGTACTTC.

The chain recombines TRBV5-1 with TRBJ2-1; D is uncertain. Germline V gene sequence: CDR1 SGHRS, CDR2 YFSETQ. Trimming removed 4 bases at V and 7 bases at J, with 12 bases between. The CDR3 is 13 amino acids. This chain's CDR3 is CASSQRQPNEQFF. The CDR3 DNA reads TGCGCCAGCAGCCAACGGCAGCCTAATGAGCAGTTCTTC.